This T cell receptor (beta chain) was observed in a study of blood T cell repertoires in COVID-19. Study as a whole: COVID-19 samples from acute and convalescent phases originated in the United States, Italy and Spain.

Original analysis: Reference gene primer amplification in the assay estimated nucleated cell counts. Here immunoSEQ multiplex PCR was the method, and the copy in TCRdb shows in-frame clones only, minus some. That table furnishes V, J and clone size, whereas the DNA furnished D and trimming. The sample has approximately 120,000 clones, around 88% seen once; the top ten hold 15% to 20%. V dropped 3 bases and J dropped 1 base, with 12 bases sitting between them. This CDR3 region has 15 residues. Germline assignment: CDR1 SGHAT and CDR2 FQNNGV. The chain joins TRBV11-2 to TRBJ2-5; no definite D call. Sequencing was performed on peripheral blood. The source is a woman aged 45-60 years who had recovered from COVID-19. CDR3 DNA sequence: TGTGCCAGCAGCTTTTCTCCACAAAGCCAAGAGACCCAGTACTTC. This translates into CASSFSPQSQETQYF.